Sequencing of this T cell receptor beta chain was carried out in a study of shared clonotypes between healthy human individuals (dated by TCRdb to the early 2020s). Looking at the study overall: The cohort comprised a couple of women and a few men aged 18 to 49 years. The study deeply sequenced blood TCR repertoires of about 5 healthy adults to estimate repertoire size and the extent of clonotype sharing between individuals. To increase sequencing depth and limit assay-specific biases, TCR repertoire library preparation and sequencing were carried out by different laboratories using diverse techniques. Per donor, three plates each were used for CD4 naive and CD4 memory, two for CD8 naive, and one for CD8 memory. Between about 0.94 and 8.9 billion PBMCs per donor were obtained by leukapheresis.

General study outcomes and caveats: Rarefaction of sorted-subset datasets indicated incomplete sequencing despite the large sequencing depth. Naive subsets generally had larger estimated clonotype richness than memory subsets did. Sampling was limited to blood, and TCR repertoires in tissue likely differ from TCR repertoires in blood. The genetic and exposure-history diversity represented was limited by the small number of donors. Approximately 4.8% of naive CD4, 3.5% of naive CD8, roughly 2.5% of memory CD4, and roughly 0.4% of memory CD8 clonotypes were shared across a few donors. Clonotypes shared by all four sorted-subset donors showed higher generation probabilities than non-shared clonotypes. Based on pairwise subsampling, the degree of clonotype sharing among donors was expected to be affected by sequencing depth.

About this clone: Its recognized antigen is unknown. Base quality data are lacking; no much larger clone is found one base away.

Using the deep immunoSEQ assay, TCR CDR3 regions were amplified from genomic DNA by multiplex PCR. For each cell subset, the extracted genomic DNA was distributed evenly across all wells of several immunoSEQ 96-well plates, and each plate served as one replicate. For sorted subsets, approximately 190 ng genomic DNA, equal to 30,000 or so T cell genomes, was loaded into each replicate PCR. The purified libraries were quantified using a Qubit 3.0 fluorometer, sized with a Bioanalyzer 2100, and then quantified again using the KAPA Library Quantification kit. Every immunoSEQ 96-well plate was sequenced on a dedicated single-read 150-cycle Illumina NextSeq 550 flow cell. Turning to the authors' computational methods: Because the immunoSEQ output held only junctional sequences and lacked quality scores, the filtering could not match the filtering applied to full-length reads. Sequences were annotated with PyIR, a Python wrapper for IgBLAST v1.9, and V/J genes and CDR3 were assigned using IMGT germline references. Reads were removed for weak V/J assignments (E-value above 1e-6), missing CDR3, stop codons, out-of-frame junctions, or ambiguous translated residues. V3J clonotypes were defined by identical inferred V gene, J gene, and CDR3 amino acid sequence. Percentage overlap between repertoires was computed as shared unique clonotypes divided by the size of the smaller repertoire. Repertoire richness was assessed with RTK rarefaction, the Chao1 estimator, and Recon v2.1 estimates of unobserved clonotypes. Generation probabilities for all TCRbeta clonotypes obtained by the gDNA method from a handful of donors were computed using OLGA. TCRdb retrieved this table from immuneACCESS and kept in-frame rearrangements only. Not all clones are present; in checked studies, unresolved V genes account for under half, and no reason is known for the remainder. V and J calls plus clone size are reproduced from that table; the DNA served to infer D and trimming. This sample lists over 850,000 clones; 78% were detected once. The ten largest clonotypes hold 0.4% to 0.55% of the sample.

The donors were healthy, HIV-negative adults with no recently reported acute infections or vaccinations. All donors were Caucasian adults living in Nashville, Tennessee, USA. CD4+ T cells were enriched by magnetic negative selection, after which naive cells were positively selected on CD45RA and the negative fraction was taken as the memory subset. Blood was collected by leukapheresis, and PBMCs were isolated by Ficoll-Histopaque density gradient centrifugation and then cryopreserved in liquid nitrogen vapor phase. Analytical flow cytometry was used to check the purity and quantity of every magnetically sorted T cell population. Genomic DNA was isolated from every sorted fraction and measured by UV absorbance on a Nanodrop 2000c. Inclusive of the bounding cysteine and phenylalanine, the CDR3 is 13 residues long. The retained sequence is limited to the CDR3, 39 bases, with the frame set at the first base. CDR1 and CDR2, per the germline V gene (reference sequence), are SGHNT and YYREEE. The trim is 0 bases for V and 8 bases for J, with a gap of 10 bases between the germline ends.

The sequence came from a man in his late teens or twenties in good health. Some clones in this sample may be carry-over from other donors' samples. The sample was memory CD4+ T cells from PBMCs. The sample's cell subset or site label, decoded: CD45RA-negative fraction. This chain is built from TRBV5-4 and TRBJ2-3, with TRBD2 perhaps the D gene, on 5 matching bases. The CDR3: CASSLAGEGTQYF. The nucleotide sequence reads as follows: TGTGCCAGCAGCTTGGCCGGAGAGGGTACGCAGTATTTT.